What follows are 25 T cell receptor beta chains derived from one specimen sequenced in a study of T cell changes during pregnancy in multiple sclerosis. TCRdb's table, derived via immunoSEQ multiplex PCR, lists solely in-frame clones and lacks some. In the table there are about 87,000 clones, roughly 95% of which are singletons. Sequences were derived from peripheral blood, sampled in the third trimester of pregnancy. Receptors originate from a female donor in good health, enrolled as a control in a pregnancy study.

V and J are TRBV25-1 and TRBJ1-3; D call uncertain. V gave up 4 bases and J gave up 2 bases, with 21 bases separating them. The CDR3 is 18 amino acids. CDR1 is MGHDK, CDR2 SYGVNS, per germline. In DNA, the CDR3 is TGTGCCAGCAGTGGAGGGCAGCTTCGATCTAGGGCTGGAAACACCATATATTTT. As protein: CASSGGQLRSRAGNTIYF.

This sequence joins TRBV5-6 and TRBJ2-7; TRBD1 matches 12 bases. Per the germline V gene, CDR1 is SGHDT and CDR2 is YYEEEE. The CDR3 has 14 residues. Trimming cost V 5 bases and J 5 bases; bases outside gene matches: 5. The chain's CDR3 is CASRPGTGGDEQYF. The DNA for the CDR3 is TGTGCCAGCAGACCCGGGACAGGGGGCGACGAGCAGTACTTC.

The chain employs TRBV19 and TRBJ1-2; 10 nucleotides align to TRBD1. Germline V CDR1 and CDR2: LNHDA, SQIVND (reference sequence). This CDR3 contains 13 residues. Trimming removed 7 bases from V and 8 bases from J; junction bases left unmatched: 7. The CDR3: CASNRDRGGGYTF. The CDR3 DNA follows: TGTGCCAGTAACCGGGACAGGGGAGGCGGCTACACCTTC.

The J gene is TRBJ2-2, the V gene TRBV2; D not resolved. This CDR3 has 13 residues. V gave up 2 bases and J gave up 5 bases, with 6 bases separating them. Looked up from germline, CDR1 is SNHLY and CDR2 is FYNNEI. The CDR3 DNA reads TGTGCCAGCAGTGAACACTTAACCGGGGAGCTGTTTTTT. Protein sequence: CASSEHLTGELFF.

The chain employs TRBV5-4 and TRBJ2-7, with TRBD2 identical over 14 bases. This CDR3 is 18 amino acids long. Germline V gene data show CDR1 as SGHNT and CDR2 as YYREEE (reference sequence). V lost 2 bases and J lost 8; bases outside the gene matches: 15. The CDR3 DNA follows: TGTGCCAGCAGCTTTAGACTAGCGGGAGGGCGGAACCAGGCACAGCAGTACTTC. It is translated as CASSFRLAGGRNQAQQYF. Full variable domain (remainder filled in from reference TRBV5-4 and TRBJ2-7): ETGVTQSPTHLIKTRGQQVTLRCSSQSGHNTVSWYQQALGQGPQFIFQYYREEENGRGNFPPRFSGLQFPNYSSELNVNALELDDSALYLCASSFRLAGGRNQAQQYFGPGTRLTVT.

The rearrangement uses TRBV2 and TRBJ2-4; tentatively, D is TRBD2 (6 bases). Germline assignment: CDR1 SNHLY and CDR2 FYNNEI. The CDR3 has 17 residues. With 6 bases removed from V and 1 base from J, the gap between germline ends came to 19 bases. The CDR3 is CASRETYGGRAKNIQYF. CDR3 bases: TGTGCCAGCAGGGAGACATACGGGGGTAGGGCCAAAAACATTCAGTACTTC.

V is TRBV30 and J is TRBJ2-7; TRBD1 matches at 9 bases. The CDR3 spans 15 residues. Germline CDR1 is GTSNPN and CDR2 is SVGIG (reference sequence). Trimming cost V 2 bases and J 5 bases; bases outside gene matches: 10. The DNA for the CDR3 is TGTGCCTGGAGTCCGATCGGGACAGGGTATAACGAGCAGTACTTC. It yields the protein CAWSPIGTGYNEQYF.

The chain links TRBV7-9 to TRBJ1-5; D call uncertain. Germline V gives CDR1 SEHNR, CDR2 FQNEAQ (reference sequence). Trimming removed 3 bases from V and 1 base from J, with 7 bases in between. This CDR3 has 14 residues. The CDR3 nucleotides read TGTGCCAGCAGCTTTTTGGGCAGCAATCAGCCCCAGCATTTT. Protein product: CASSFLGSNQPQHF. Full variable domain (outside the CDR3, taken from reference TRBV7-9 and TRBJ1-5): DTGVSQNPRHKITKRGQNVTFRCDPISEHNRLYWYRQTLGQGPEFLTYFQNEAQLEKSRLLSDRFSAERPKGSFSTLEIQRTEQGDSAMYLCASSFLGSNQPQHFGDGTRLSIL.

This clone came up once. The chain combines TRBV2 with TRBJ2-4; 15 bases line up with TRBD2. V lost 4 bases to trimming and J lost 0 bases; unmatched junction nucleotides: 10. CDR3 size: 20 residues. Germline loops: CDR1 SNHLY, CDR2 FYNNEI. The CDR3 is CASSVSGLAGGYAAKNIQYF. CDR3 in DNA: TGTGCCAGCAGTGTTTCGGGACTAGCGGGAGGTTATGCAGCCAAAAACATTCAGTACTTC.

CDR3 DNA sequence: TGTGCCAGCAGCCCAAACCCCAGGGGGAATGAGCAGTTCTTC. Encoded protein: CASSPNPRGNEQFF. The V and J genes are TRBV11-3 and TRBJ2-1; 7 nucleotides line up with TRBD1. The CDR3 runs 14 residues. Germline V gene data show CDR1 as SGHNT and CDR2 as YENEEA. V dropped 5 bases and J dropped 7; count of bases not matched to a gene: 8.

J is TRBJ2-2 and V is TRBV18; D not certain. From germline, CDR1 is KGHSH and CDR2 LQKENI. The CDR3 sequence is 17 residues long. V was clipped by 2 bases and J by 0 bases, with 13 bases between them. This CDR3 reads CASSPIDTYTNTGELFF. CDR3 DNA: TGTGCCAGCTCACCAATCGACACCTACACGAACACCGGGGAGCTGTTTTTT.

This chain links TRBV29-1 with TRBJ2-7; 7 nucleotides agree with TRBD2. CDR3 length: 10 amino acids. V lost 5 bases and J lost 11; bases outside the gene matches: 6. Germline V gene lookup returns CDR1 SQVTM and CDR2 ANQGSEA. The CDR3, as DNA: TGCAGCGTTTTGCCAGGGAGGGAGTACTTC. This encodes CSVLPGREYF.

The chain employs TRBV12-5 and TRBJ1-2; 10 positions agree with TRBD1. Germline loops: CDR1 LGHNT, CDR2 FRNRAP. Trimming took 3 bases from V and 6 from J; bases not matched to a gene: 13. The CDR3 sequence is 17 residues long. As DNA, the CDR3 is TGTGCTAGTGGTTTTTTGCTGACAGGGGGCGCGATCAATGGCTACACCTTC. Its translation is CASGFLLTGGAINGYTF.

This chain joins TRBV5-1 and TRBJ2-1, with D hard to call. The CDR3 consists of 12 residues. Germline CDR1 is SGHRS and CDR2 is YFSETQ. The V end lost 2 bases, the J end lost 3 bases, and 3 bases lay between the germline ends. The CDR3 nucleotides are TGCGCCAGCAGCTTCAACTACAATGAGCAGTTCTTC. Translated, it gives CASSFNYNEQFF.

The chain links TRBV7-2 to TRBJ2-1, with D possibly being TRBD2 (7 bases). Trimming pared 5 bases from V and 2 bases from J, leaving 19 bases between. Germline CDR1 SGHTA, CDR2 FQGNSA. The CDR3 consists of 17 residues. CDR3 sequence reads: CASSPRGGGGAYNEQFF. The CDR3 nucleotides are TGTGCCAGCAGCCCACGCGGGGGCGGTGGTGCCTACAATGAGCAGTTCTTC.

The rearrangement uses TRBV28 and TRBJ1-2; 10 bases agree with TRBD1. CDR1 is MDHEN and CDR2 is SYDVKM in the germline V gene. The CDR3 totals 15 residues. The trim removed 2 bases at V and 10 bases at J, leaving 10 bases unmatched. As DNA, the CDR3 is TGTGCCAGCAGTTTAGTTGGACAGGGGGATGCGTACTACACCTTC. Protein: CASSLVGQGDAYYTF.

The V call is TRBV27, the J call TRBJ1-4; D is perhaps TRBD1 (6 bases). Trimming cost V 6 bases and J 0 bases, with 11 bases left between them. Germline values: CDR1 MNHEY, CDR2 SMNVEV (reference sequence). This CDR3 has 15 amino acids. The DNA of the CDR3 is TGTGCCAGCAGCTGGGCAGGGGCAACTAATGAAAAACTGTTTTTT. This gives the protein CASSWAGATNEKLFF.

V and J are TRBV28 and TRBJ2-3, with TRBD2 identical over 9 bases. The ends lost 4 bases at V and 5 bases at J; junction bases unmatched: 10. Per germline, CDR1 MDHEN and CDR2 SYDVKM. The CDR3 contains 16 residues. Here the CDR3 DNA reads TGTGCCAGCAGTTCTGCAGGAGCGGGGGGACGAGATACGCAGTATTTT. Translation gives CASSSAGAGGRDTQYF.

This clone was detected a few times. The chain carries TRBV28 and TRBJ1-5, with D possibly matching TRBD1 (6 bases). This CDR3 comprises 15 residues. Germline V gene sequence: CDR1 MDHEN, CDR2 SYDVKM. The ends were cut back, 5 bases at V and 3 bases at J, with 14 bases in the middle. CDR3 region: CASSGTGKHNQPQHF. The CDR3 nucleotides read TGTGCCAGCAGTGGCACAGGGAAGCACAATCAGCCCCAGCATTTT.

This chain uses TRBV27 with TRBJ2-2; D is undetermined. Trimming stripped 3 bases from V and 6 bases from J, with 8 bases between. The CDR3 runs 13 residues. CDR1 MNHEY and CDR2 SMNVEV come from the germline V gene (reference sequence). The CDR3 nucleotides read TGTGCCAGCAGTTTCCGGGTGGCCGGGGAGCTGTTTTTT. This gives the protein CASSFRVAGELFF.

J is TRBJ1-3 and V is TRBV7-2; possibly TRBD1 for D (5 bases). Germline V lookup: CDR1 SGHTA, CDR2 FQGNSA. V was clipped by 4 bases and J by 0 bases, with 7 bases between them. This CDR3 comprises 14 residues. CDR3 amino acids: CASSYDSSGNTIYF. The CDR3 region has the DNA TGTGCCAGCAGCTATGACAGCTCTGGAAACACCATATATTTT.

The chain uses TRBV11-2 and TRBJ2-2, with TRBD1 identical over 10 bases. Germline trimming cut 6 bases from V and 6 bases from J; bases unmatched to any gene: 10. The CDR3 consists of 16 residues. Looked up from germline, CDR1 is SGHAT and CDR2 is FQNNGV. DNA of the CDR3: TGTGCCAGCAGTCCCGCGGGACAGGGGAGTCCCGGGGAGCTGTTTTTT. Protein: CASSPAGQGSPGELFF.

CDR3 sequence: CASSFFDRDGSRPEAFF. The DNA for the CDR3 is TGTGCCAGCAGCTTCTTCGACAGGGACGGGTCAAGACCTGAAGCTTTCTTT. This chain links TRBV7-2 with TRBJ1-1; 7 nucleotides agree with TRBD1. The CDR3 is 17 residues long. Unmatched junction bases numbered 16, after V lost 3 bases and J lost 6 bases. Germline-derived CDR1 and CDR2 are SGHTA and FQGNSA.

The rearrangement uses TRBV4-1 and TRBJ1-4; D unresolved. The germline V and J ends were trimmed by 3 bases and 0 bases, with 14 bases remaining between them. This CDR3 spans 17 amino acids. Germline CDR1 reads MGHRA; CDR2 reads YSYEKL. Written as DNA, the CDR3 is TGCGCCAGCAGCCATCCCTTGCTAGTTGCAACTAATGAAAAACTGTTTTTT. Translating it yields CASSHPLLVATNEKLFF.

The chain combines TRBV5-6 with TRBJ2-5; perhaps TRBD2 as D (6 bases). The J call could be wrong; TRBJ2-7 is a better fit for the DNA end. Germline V gives CDR1 SGHDT, CDR2 YYEEEE. The CDR3 is 14 amino acids. CDR3 coding DNA: TGTGCCAGCAGCTCCGACGGAGGGCTCTACGAGCAGTACTTC. Protein: CASSSDGGLYEQYF.